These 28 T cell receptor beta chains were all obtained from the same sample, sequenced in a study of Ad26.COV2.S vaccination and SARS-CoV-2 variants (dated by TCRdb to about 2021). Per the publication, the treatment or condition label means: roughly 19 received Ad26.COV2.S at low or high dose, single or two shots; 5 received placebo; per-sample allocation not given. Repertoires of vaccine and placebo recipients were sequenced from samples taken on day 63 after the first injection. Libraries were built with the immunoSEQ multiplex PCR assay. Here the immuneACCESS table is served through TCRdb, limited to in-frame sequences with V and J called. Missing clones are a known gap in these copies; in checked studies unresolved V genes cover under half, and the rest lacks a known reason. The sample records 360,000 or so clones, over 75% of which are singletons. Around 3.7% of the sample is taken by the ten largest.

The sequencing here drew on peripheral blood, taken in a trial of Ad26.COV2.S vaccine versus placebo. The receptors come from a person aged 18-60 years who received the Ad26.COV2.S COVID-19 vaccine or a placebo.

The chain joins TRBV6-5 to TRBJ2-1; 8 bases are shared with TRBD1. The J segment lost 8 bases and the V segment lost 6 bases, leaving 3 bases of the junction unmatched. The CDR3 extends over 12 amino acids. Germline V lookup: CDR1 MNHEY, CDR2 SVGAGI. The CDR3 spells CASRPGGDEQFF. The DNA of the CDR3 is TGTGCCAGCAGACCAGGGGGCGATGAGCAGTTCTTC.

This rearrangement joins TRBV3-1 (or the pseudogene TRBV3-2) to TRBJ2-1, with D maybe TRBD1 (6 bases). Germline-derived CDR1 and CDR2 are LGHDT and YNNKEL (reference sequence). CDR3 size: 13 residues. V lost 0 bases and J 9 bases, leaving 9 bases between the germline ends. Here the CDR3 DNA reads TGTGCCAGCAGCCAAGACAGGGGACGTGAGCAGTTCTTC. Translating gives CASSQDRGREQFF.

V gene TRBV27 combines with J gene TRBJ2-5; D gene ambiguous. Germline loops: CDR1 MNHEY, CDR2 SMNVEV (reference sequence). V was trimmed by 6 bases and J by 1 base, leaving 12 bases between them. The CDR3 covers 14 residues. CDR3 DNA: TGTGCCAGCAGCCAAGACTGGGGCCAAGAGACCCAGTACTTC. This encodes CASSQDWGQETQYF.

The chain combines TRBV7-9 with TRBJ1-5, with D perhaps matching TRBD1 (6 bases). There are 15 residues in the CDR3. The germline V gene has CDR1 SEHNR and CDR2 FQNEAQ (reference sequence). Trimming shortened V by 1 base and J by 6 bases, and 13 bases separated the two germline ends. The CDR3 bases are TGTGCCAGCAGCTTAGAGGCAGGGGAGTTTCAGCCCCAGCATTTT. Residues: CASSLEAGEFQPQHF. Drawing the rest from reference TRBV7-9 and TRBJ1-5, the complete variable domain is DTGVSQNPRHKITKRGQNVTFRCDPISEHNRLYWYRQTLGQGPEFLTYFQNEAQLEKSRLLSDRFSAERPKGSFSTLEIQRTEQGDSAMYLCASSLEAGEFQPQHFGDGTRLSIL.

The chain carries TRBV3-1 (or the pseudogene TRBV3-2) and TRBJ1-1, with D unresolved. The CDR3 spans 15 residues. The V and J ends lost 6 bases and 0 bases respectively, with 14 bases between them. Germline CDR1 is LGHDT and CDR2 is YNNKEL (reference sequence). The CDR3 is CASRSPGRMNTEAFF. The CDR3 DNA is TGTGCCAGCAGGTCCCCGGGCAGGATGAACACTGAAGCTTTCTTT.

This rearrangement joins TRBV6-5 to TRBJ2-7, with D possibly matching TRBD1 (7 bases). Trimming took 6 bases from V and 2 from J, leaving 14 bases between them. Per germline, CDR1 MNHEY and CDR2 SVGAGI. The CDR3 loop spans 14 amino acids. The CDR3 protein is CASRLQGTAYEQYF. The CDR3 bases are TGTGCCAGCAGATTACAGGGGACTGCCTACGAGCAGTACTTC.

The CDR3 coding sequence is TGTGCCAGCAGTGTCCACCAGGTGGGACCGCAGAGGGGTGGCTACACCTTC. Residues: CASSVHQVGPQRGGYTF. The chain employs TRBV27 and TRBJ1-2; tentative D call: TRBD1 (5 bases). CDR1 and CDR2 (germline): MNHEY, SMNVEV (reference sequence). This CDR3 spans 17 amino acids. Between the trimmed V and J ends, which lost 5 bases and 7 bases, there was a span of 26 bases.

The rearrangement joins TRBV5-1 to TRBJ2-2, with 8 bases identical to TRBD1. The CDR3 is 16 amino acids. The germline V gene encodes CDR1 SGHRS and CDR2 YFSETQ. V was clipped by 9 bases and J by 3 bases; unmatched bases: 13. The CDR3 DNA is TGCGCCACCGCGGGGTGGACAGGGCTTGACACCGGGGAGCTGTTTTTT. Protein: CATAGWTGLDTGELFF. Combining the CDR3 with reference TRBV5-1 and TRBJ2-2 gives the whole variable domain KAGVTQTPRYLIKTRGQQVTLSCSPISGHRSVSWYQQTPGQGLQFLFEYFSETQRNKGNFPGRFSGRQFSNSRSEMNVSTLELGDSALYLCATAGWTGLDTGELFFGEGSRLTVL.

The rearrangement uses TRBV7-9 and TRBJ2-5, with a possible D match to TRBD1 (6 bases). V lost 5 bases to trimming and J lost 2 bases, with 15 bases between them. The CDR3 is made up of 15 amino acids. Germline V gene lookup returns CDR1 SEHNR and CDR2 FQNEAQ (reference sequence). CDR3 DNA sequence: TGTGCCAGCAGCCCAATTTACGGACAGCAAGAGACCCAGTACTTC. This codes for CASSPIYGQQETQYF.

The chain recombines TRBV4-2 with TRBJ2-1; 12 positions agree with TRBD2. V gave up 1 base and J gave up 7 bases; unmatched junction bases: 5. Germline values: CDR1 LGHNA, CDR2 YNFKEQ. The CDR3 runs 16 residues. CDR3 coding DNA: TGTGCCAGCAGCCAAGCCCTAGCGGGGGGGCGAAATGAGCAGTTCTTC. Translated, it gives CASSQALAGGRNEQFF.

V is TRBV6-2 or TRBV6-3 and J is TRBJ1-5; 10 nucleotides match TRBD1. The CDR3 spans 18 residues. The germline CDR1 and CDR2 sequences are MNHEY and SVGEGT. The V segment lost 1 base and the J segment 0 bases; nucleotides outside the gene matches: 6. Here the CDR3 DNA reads TGTGCCAGCAGTTACTTGGGACAGGGGAGATATAGCAATCAGCCCCAGCATTTT. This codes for CASSYLGQGRYSNQPQHF.

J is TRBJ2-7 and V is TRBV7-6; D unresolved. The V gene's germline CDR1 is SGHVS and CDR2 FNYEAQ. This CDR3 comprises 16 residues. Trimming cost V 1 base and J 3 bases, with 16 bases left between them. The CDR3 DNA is TGTGCCAGCAGCTTAGAGCCCGGGTCGGTAATCTACGAGCAGTACTTC. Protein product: CASSLEPGSVIYEQYF.

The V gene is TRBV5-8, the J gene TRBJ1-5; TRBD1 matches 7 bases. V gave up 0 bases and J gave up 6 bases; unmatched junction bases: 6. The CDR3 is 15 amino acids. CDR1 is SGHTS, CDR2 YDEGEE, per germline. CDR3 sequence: CASSLVGGAGQPQHF. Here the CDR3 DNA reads TGTGCCAGCAGCTTGGTAGGGGGCGCCGGTCAGCCCCAGCATTTT.

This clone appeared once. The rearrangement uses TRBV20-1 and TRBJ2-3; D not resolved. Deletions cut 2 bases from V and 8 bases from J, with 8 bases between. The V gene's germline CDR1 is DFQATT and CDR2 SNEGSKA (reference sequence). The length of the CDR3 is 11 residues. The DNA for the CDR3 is TGCAGTGCTAGAAGGGAAGGTACGCAGTATTTT. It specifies CSARREGTQYF.

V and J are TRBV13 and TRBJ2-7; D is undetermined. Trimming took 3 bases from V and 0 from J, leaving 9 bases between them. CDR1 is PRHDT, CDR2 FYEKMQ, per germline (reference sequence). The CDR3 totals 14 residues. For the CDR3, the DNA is TGTGCCAGCAGCTTGCAAGGAGTCTCCTACGAGCAGTACTTC. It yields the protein CASSLQGVSYEQYF.

The CDR3 coding sequence is TGTGCCAGCAGTTTCCAGGGGAATCAGCCCCAGCATTTT. This sequence encodes CASSFQGNQPQHF. The chain recombines TRBV12-3 or TRBV12-4 with TRBJ1-5; the D gene is possibly TRBD1 (6 bases). Deletions cut 3 bases from V and 4 bases from J, with 7 bases between. The CDR3 is made up of 13 amino acids.

CDR3 protein: CASSQGLLDNYGYTF. CDR3 DNA sequence: TGTGCCAGCAGCCAAGGGCTCCTGGACAACTATGGCTACACCTTC. The chain has TRBV3-1 (or the pseudogene TRBV3-2) and TRBJ1-2; D not certain. This CDR3 region has 15 residues. Germline V gene lookup returns CDR1 LGHDT and CDR2 YNNKEL (reference sequence). Trimming took 1 base from V and 2 from J, leaving 11 bases between them.

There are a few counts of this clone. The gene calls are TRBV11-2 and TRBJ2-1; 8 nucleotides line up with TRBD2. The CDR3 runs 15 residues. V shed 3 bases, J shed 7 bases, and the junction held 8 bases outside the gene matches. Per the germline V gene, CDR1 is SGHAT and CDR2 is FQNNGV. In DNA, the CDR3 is TGTGCCAGCAGCTTTGATCGGGGGGGCCGTAATGAGCAGTTCTTC. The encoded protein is CASSFDRGGRNEQFF.

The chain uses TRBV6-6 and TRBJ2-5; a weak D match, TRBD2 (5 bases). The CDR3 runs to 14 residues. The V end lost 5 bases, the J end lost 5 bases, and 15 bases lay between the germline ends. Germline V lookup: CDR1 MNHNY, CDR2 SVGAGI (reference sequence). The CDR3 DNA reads TGTGCCAGCAGTATGACACGGACTCGTGAGACCCAGTACTTC. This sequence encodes CASSMTRTRETQYF.

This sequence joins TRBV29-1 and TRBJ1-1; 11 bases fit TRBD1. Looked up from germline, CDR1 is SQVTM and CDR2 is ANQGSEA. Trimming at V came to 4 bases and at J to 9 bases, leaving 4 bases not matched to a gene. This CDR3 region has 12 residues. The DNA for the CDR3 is TGCAGCGTTGTGGACAGGGGGCTTAAAGCTTTCTTT. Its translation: CSVVDRGLKAFF.

The DNA for the CDR3 is TGCAGTGCTAGTCTTCATGGGACAGGGTACGAGCAGTACTTC. Translation gives CSASLHGTGYEQYF. The chain carries TRBV20-1 and TRBJ2-7; 9 bases agree with TRBD1. The CDR3 has 14 residues. Trimming took 3 bases from V and 4 from J; bases not matched to a gene: 7. Germline-derived CDR1 and CDR2 are DFQATT and SNEGSKA (reference sequence).

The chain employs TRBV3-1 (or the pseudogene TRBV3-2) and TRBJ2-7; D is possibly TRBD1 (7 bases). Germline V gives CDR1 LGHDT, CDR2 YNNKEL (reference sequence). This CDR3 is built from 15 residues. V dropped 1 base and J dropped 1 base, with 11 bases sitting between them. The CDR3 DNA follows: TGTGCCAGCAGCCAAGGCGGGACAGCATCCTACGAGCAGTACTTC. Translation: CASSQGGTASYEQYF.

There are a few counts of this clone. The CDR3 DNA follows: TGTGCCAGCTCACCACCTAACGGCCGTAACTATGGCTACACCTTC. Its protein product is CASSPPNGRNYGYTF. The chain has TRBV18 and TRBJ1-2; D is ambiguous. The ends were cut back, 0 bases at V and 1 base at J, with 9 bases in the middle. This CDR3 spans 15 amino acids. The germline V gene has CDR1 KGHSH and CDR2 LQKENI.

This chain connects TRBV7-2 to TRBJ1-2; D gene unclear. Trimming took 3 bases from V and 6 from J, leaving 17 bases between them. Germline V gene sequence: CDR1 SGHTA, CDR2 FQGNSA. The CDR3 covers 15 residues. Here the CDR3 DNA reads TGTGCCAGCAGCTTGCTGGTAGGTGGGAGGGATGGCTACACCTTC. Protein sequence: CASSLLVGGRDGYTF.

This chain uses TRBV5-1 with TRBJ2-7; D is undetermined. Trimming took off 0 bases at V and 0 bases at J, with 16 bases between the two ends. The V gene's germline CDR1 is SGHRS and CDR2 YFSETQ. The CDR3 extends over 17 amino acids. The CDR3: CASSLGPTARSSYEQYF. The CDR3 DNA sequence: TGCGCCAGCAGCTTGGGACCTACAGCCAGAAGCTCCTACGAGCAGTACTTC.

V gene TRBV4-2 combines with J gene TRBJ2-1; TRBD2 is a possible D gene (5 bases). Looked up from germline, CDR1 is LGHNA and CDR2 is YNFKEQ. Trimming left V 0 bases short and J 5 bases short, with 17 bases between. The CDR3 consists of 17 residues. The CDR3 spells CASSQDPLQRNNNEQFF. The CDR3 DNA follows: TGTGCCAGCAGCCAAGATCCATTACAGCGGAACAACAATGAGCAGTTCTTC.

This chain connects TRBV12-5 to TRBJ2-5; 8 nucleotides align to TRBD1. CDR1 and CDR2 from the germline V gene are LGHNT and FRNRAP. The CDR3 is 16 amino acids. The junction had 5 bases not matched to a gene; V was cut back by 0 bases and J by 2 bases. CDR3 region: CASGLVRTGPQETQYF. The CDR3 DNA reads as TGTGCTAGTGGTTTGGTACGGACAGGGCCACAAGAGACCCAGTACTTC.

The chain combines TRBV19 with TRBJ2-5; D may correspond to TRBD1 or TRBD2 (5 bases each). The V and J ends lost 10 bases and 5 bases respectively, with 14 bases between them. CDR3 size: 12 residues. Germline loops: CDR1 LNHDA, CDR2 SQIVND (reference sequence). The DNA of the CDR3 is TGTGCCACCGGGGACCCTCCCGAGACCCAGTACTTC. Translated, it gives CATGDPPETQYF.